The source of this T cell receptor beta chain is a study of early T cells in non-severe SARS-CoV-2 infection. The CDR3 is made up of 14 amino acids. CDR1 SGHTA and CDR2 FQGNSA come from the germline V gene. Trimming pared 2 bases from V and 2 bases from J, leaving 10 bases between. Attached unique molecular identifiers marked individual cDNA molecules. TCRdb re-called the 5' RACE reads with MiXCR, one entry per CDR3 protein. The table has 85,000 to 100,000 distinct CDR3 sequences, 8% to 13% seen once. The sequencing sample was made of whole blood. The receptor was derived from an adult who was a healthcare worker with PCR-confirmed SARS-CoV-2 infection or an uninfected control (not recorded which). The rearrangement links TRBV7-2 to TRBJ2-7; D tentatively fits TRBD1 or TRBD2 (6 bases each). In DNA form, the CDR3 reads TGTGCCAGCAGCTTAAAAGGGGGGACCTACGAGCAGTACTTC. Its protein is CASSLKGGTYEQYF.